The rows below give T cell receptor beta chains drawn from one sample of a study of naive and memory T cell subsets. TCRdb reprocessed the UMI-ligation and nested PCR reads via MiXCR and lists one record per CDR3 protein. In the table there are more than 30,000 distinct CDR3 sequences, about 10% of which are singletons. The source was skin, collected from a tuberculin skin test site. These receptors originate from an adult in good health. Both conserved end residues are part of each CDR3. Not every row has a clone size; where given, it reads once, few, many or a size class.

cdr3_aa | v_call | clone_size
CASSLTTMSWDEAFF | TRBV7-2 | many
CASSQERGEQYF | TRBV3-1 | few
CAINRDRENTGELFF | TRBV10-3 | few
CASSLLAGAPSSYNEQFF | TRBV11-2 | NA
CASSNKWGNPNQTQYF | TRBV19 | few
CASSRQAAGELFF | TRBV28 | many
CSAAQGVDGYTF | TRBV20-1 | NA
CAISESGGTSREQYF | TRBV10-3 | few
CSARLATLTGSSSYEQYF | TRBV20-1 | few
CASSVGGGRETQYF | TRBV9 | NA
CSAPDRGNTEAFF | TRBV20-1 | many
CASGLVVGPLNTEAFF | TRBV12-5 | few
CAISESGTENTQYF | TRBV10-3 | many
CASRLIQGEPYEQYF | TRBV6-1 | NA
CSARRMGEETQYF | TRBV20-1 | many
CASSYTSSNTEAFF | TRBV6-2/TRBV6-3 | few
CASSASGGSPGYGDTF | TRBV9 | NA
CASSTPGHRLRGNTIYF | TRBV19 | few
CASSLGGYQETQYF | TRBV5-1 | few
CASSELGIIQETQYF | TRBV2 | many
CASSSGRRTDTQYF | TRBV19 | many
CASSIGTGYPYEQYF | TRBV19 | few
CASSRSRRYNEQFF | TRBV4-2 | once
CASSFSDYNEQFF | TRBV12-3/TRBV12-4 | many
CASSPRVGGHEQFF | TRBV7-8 | NA
CASSTRDRGLFGTQYF | TRBV12-3/TRBV12-4 | many
CASSVRRDSNQPQHF | TRBV2 | many
CASSPSSAGTDTQYF | TRBV12-3/TRBV12-4 | many
CSARKGTGLGGYTF | TRBV20-1 | many
CASSLMEGAGNEQFF | TRBV5-6 | few
CASRRAAVLTGYEQFF | TRBV6-2/TRBV6-3 | NA
CASSDAGSTEKLFF | TRBV28 | NA
CASSYSSGLGSSPYEQYF | TRBV6-5 | many
CASSSLAAGEQNTDTQYF | TRBV28 | NA
CSARDPNTEAFF | TRBV20-1 | many
CASSHLDRVYEQYF | TRBV3-1 | many
CASSEGTGGSNEQFF | TRBV2 | NA
CASSLAGGLGETQYF | TRBV5-4 | NA
CASSLAAGGHNEQFF | TRBV4-2 | many
CASSPGGWDTRRVTEAFF | TRBV5-1 | NA
CASSLDSDGYTF | TRBV2 | many
CASSRDRVGFYEQYF | TRBV11-2 | many